This TCR beta chain is from a study of OX40 agonist ivuxolimab in advanced cancers. Study-level information: Intravenous ivuxolimab at 0.01 to 10 mg/kg was given to patients every 2 weeks. Prior anti-PD-1, anti-PD-L1 or anti-CTLA-4 therapy was allowed; around 40% had some. Broader study findings: In the 0.1 to 3.0 mg/kg range, CD4+ and CD8+ blood T cells had expanded clonally by week 6. Compared with others, partial responders at 0.1-3.0 mg/kg displayed clonal expansion among the lowest.

CDR3 length: 18 amino acids. J gave up 0 bases and V 6 bases, and 9 bases lay outside the gene matches. Per germline, CDR1 KGHSH and CDR2 LQKENI. Turning to this clone: The antigen is unknown.

Repertoires were generated with immunoSEQ multiplex PCR, while TCRdb's copy carries only in-frame clones and drops some. The data show almost 65,000 clones, 83% seen once. V usage is TRBV18 and J usage is TRBJ2-1; 12 nucleotides line up with TRBD2. The clonotype was recovered from an adult with an advanced solid tumor such as melanoma, head and neck, liver or kidney cancer. The source was CD4+ or CD8+ T cells sorted from blood, collected in a trial of the OX40 agonist ivuxolimab. CDR3: CASSPSGGAQSSYNEQFF. The CDR3 DNA follows: TGTGCCAGCTCCCCTAGCGGGGGGGCCCAAAGCTCCTACAATGAGCAGTTCTTC.